This T cell receptor beta chain was obtained from a study of OX40 agonist ivuxolimab in advanced cancers. CDR1 is SGHVS, CDR2 FQNEAQ, per germline. Trimming shortened V by 2 bases and J by 6 bases, and 3 bases separated the two germline ends. The CDR3 sequence is 11 residues long. Method: immunoSEQ multiplex PCR; TCRdb's copy keeps in-frame clones and lacks some. This table has tens of thousands of clones, roughly nine tenths appearing once. The investigators sampled blood at baseline, at cycle 4 day 1, and at cycle 7 day 1. The sample in question was CD4+ or CD8+ T cells sorted from blood, obtained in a trial of the OX40 agonist ivuxolimab. The chain employs TRBV7-8 and TRBJ2-3; D remains unclear. This sequence was found in an adult with an advanced solid tumor such as melanoma, head and neck, liver or kidney cancer. For the CDR3, the DNA is TGTGCCAGCAGCTTATGGGATACGCAGTATTTT. Residues: CASSLWDTQYF.